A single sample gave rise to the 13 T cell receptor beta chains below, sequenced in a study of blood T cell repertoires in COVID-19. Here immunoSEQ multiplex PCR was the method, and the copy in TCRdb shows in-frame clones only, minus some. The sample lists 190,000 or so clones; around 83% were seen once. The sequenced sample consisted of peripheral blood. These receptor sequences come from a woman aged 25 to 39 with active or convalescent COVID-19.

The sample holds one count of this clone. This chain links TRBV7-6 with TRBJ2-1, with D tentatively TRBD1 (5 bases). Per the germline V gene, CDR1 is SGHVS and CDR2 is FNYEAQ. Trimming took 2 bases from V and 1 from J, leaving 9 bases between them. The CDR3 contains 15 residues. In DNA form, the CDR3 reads TGTGCCAGCAGCTTACGGCAGGGATCCTACAATGAGCAGTTCTTC. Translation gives CASSLRQGSYNEQFF.

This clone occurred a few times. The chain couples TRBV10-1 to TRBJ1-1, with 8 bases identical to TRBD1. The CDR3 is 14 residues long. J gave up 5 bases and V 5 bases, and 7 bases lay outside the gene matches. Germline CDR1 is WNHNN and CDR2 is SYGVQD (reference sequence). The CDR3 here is CASSRTGLKTEAFF. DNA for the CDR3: TGCGCCAGCAGTCGGACAGGGTTAAAAACTGAAGCTTTCTTT.

Here the CDR3 reads CASSQERLDYYNEQFF. The CDR3 region has the DNA TGTGCCAGCAGCCAAGAAAGGCTAGACTACTACAATGAGCAGTTCTTC. V is TRBV3-1 (or the pseudogene TRBV3-2) and J is TRBJ2-1; perhaps TRBD2 as D (5 bases). The CDR3 is made up of 16 amino acids. Looked up from germline, CDR1 is LGHDT and CDR2 is YNNKEL (reference sequence). The germline V and J ends were trimmed by 0 bases and 3 bases, with 12 bases remaining between them.

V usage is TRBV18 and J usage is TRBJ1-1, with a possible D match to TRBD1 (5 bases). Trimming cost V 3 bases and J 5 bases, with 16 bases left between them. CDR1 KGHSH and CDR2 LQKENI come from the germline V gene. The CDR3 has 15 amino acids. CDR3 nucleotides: TGTGCCAGCTCACCTGCACCGGGGGTGTGGACTGAAGCTTTCTTT. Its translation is CASSPAPGVWTEAFF.

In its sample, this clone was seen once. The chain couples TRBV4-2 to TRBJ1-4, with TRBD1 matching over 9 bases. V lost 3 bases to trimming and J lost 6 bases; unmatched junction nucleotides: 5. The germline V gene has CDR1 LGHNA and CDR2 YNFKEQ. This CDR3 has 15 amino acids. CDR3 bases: TGTGCCAGCAGCCACCTCCGGGACAGGGATGAAAAACTGTTTTTT. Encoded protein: CASSHLRDRDEKLFF.

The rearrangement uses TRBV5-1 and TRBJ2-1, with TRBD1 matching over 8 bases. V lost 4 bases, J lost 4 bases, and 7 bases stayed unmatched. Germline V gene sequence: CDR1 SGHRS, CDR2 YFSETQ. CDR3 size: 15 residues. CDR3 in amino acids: CASSVRTGTYNEQFF. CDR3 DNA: TGCGCCAGCAGCGTCAGGACAGGGACTTACAATGAGCAGTTCTTC.

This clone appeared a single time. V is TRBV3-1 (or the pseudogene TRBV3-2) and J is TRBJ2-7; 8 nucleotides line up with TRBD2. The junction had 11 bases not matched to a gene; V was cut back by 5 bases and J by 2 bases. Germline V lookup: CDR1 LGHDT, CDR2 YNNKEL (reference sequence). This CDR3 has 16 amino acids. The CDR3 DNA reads TGTGCCAGCAGCACAGTGCGTGGCGGGGGGCCCTACGAGCAGTACTTC. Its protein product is CASSTVRGGGPYEQYF.

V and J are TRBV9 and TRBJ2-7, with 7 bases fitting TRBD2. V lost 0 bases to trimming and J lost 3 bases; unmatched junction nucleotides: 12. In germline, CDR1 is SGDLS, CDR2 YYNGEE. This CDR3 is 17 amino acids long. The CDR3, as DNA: TGTGCCAGCAGCGTAGCTACCGGTGGGGGGGAGAGCTACGAGCAGTACTTC. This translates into CASSVATGGGESYEQYF.

The DNA of the CDR3 is TGTGCCAGCAGTGGGGTGGGACAGGGGGCCTTGGAGCCCCAGCATTTT. Translated: CASSGVGQGALEPQHF. The gene calls are TRBV6-1 and TRBJ1-5, with 12 bases identical to TRBD1. CDR1 and CDR2 from the germline V gene are MNHNS and SASEGT. The CDR3 loop spans 16 amino acids. The V gene end was trimmed by 4 bases and the J gene end by 8 bases; junction bases not matched to a gene: 9.

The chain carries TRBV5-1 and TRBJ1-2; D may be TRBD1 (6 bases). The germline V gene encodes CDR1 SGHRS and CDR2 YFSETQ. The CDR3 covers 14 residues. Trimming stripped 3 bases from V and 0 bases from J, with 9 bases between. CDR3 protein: CASSSRTANYGYTF. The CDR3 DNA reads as TGCGCCAGCAGCTCCCGGACAGCTAACTATGGCTACACCTTC.

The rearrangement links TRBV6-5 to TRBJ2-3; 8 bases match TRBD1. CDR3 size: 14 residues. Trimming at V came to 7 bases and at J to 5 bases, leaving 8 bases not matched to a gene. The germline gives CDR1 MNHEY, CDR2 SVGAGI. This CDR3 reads CASMKDRVGDTQYF. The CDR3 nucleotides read TGTGCCAGCATGAAGGACAGGGTGGGAGATACGCAGTATTTT.

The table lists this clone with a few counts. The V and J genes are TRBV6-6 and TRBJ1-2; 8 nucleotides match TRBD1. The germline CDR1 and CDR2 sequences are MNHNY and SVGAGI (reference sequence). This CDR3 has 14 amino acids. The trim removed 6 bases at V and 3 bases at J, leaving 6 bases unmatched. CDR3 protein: CASSMDRVDYGYTF. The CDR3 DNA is TGTGCCAGCAGCATGGACAGGGTCGACTATGGCTACACCTTC.

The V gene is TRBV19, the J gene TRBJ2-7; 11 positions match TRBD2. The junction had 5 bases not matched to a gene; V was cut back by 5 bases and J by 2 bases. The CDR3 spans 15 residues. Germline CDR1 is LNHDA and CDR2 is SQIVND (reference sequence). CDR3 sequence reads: CASSSTSGGPYEQYF. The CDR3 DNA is TGTGCCAGTAGTTCCACTAGCGGGGGACCCTACGAGCAGTACTTC.